This entry lists 8 T cell receptor beta chains sequenced from one sample in a study of cytomegalovirus exposure and HLA in healthy donors. The PCR ran on 60 Vbeta and 13 Jbeta primers. The table came from immunoSEQ multiplex PCR; TCRdb's copy has only in-frame clones and leaves some out. The sample includes under 200,000 clones, 70% to 80% of them seen just once. Sequenced material: PBMCs. These receptors were taken from a man younger than 45 in good health and CMV-seronegative.

The genes are TRBV9 and TRBJ2-2; D remains unclear. Trimming left V 0 bases short and J 6 bases short, with 6 bases between. This CDR3 is built from 13 residues. CDR1 is SGDLS, CDR2 YYNGEE, per germline. CDR3 loop: CASSVARAGELFF. The CDR3 DNA follows: TGTGCCAGCAGCGTAGCTAGAGCCGGGGAGCTGTTTTTT.

The chain uses TRBV25-1 and TRBJ2-3; 9 bases fit TRBD2. V dropped 3 bases and J dropped 1; count of bases not matched to a gene: 2. The CDR3 loop spans 15 amino acids. CDR1 is MGHDK and CDR2 is SYGVNS in the germline V gene. CDR3 coding DNA: TGTGCCAGCAGTGAGGCGGGGGGGGGCACAGATACGCAGTATTTT. Translation gives CASSEAGGGTDTQYF.

The chain has TRBV5-6 and TRBJ1-6, with 8 positions matching TRBD1. V lost 4 bases to trimming and J lost 4 bases; unmatched junction nucleotides: 7. CDR1 is SGHDT and CDR2 is YYEEEE in the germline V gene. The CDR3 has 16 amino acids. The CDR3 loop is CASSRDQGAYNSPLHF. The DNA of the CDR3 is TGTGCCAGCAGCCGAGATCAGGGGGCTTATAATTCACCCCTCCACTTT.

Turning to this clone: Germline and junction disagree at one end, which may indicate a read error. The genes are TRBV9 and TRBJ2-7; no firm D call. CDR3 size: 13 residues. Germline CDR1 reads SGDLS; CDR2 reads YYNGEE. For the CDR3, the DNA is TGTGCCAGCAGCAGGTGGAGCTCCAACGAGCAGTACTTC. It translates to CASSRWSSNEQYF.

V and J are TRBV11-2 and TRBJ2-2; 9 positions agree with TRBD1. The CDR3 is made up of 19 amino acids. CDR1 and CDR2 (germline): SGHAT, FQNNGV. After removal of 5 bases from V and 7 bases from J, the junction contained 20 bases not matched to a gene. CDR3 sequence reads: CASSRRGQGFGVDSGELFF. CDR3 DNA sequence: TGTGCCAGCAGCCGGAGGGGACAGGGTTTTGGGGTGGACAGCGGGGAGCTGTTTTTT.

The chain is built from TRBV5-4 and TRBJ1-2; maybe TRBD1 (5 bases). This CDR3 contains 14 residues. Germline V CDR1 and CDR2: SGHNT, YYREEE (reference sequence). V lost 0 bases, J lost 5 bases, and 11 bases lay in between. The CDR3 DNA reads as TGTGCCAGCAGCTTGGGCAGGGAATTGTATGGCTACACCTTC. It codes for CASSLGRELYGYTF.

The rearrangement links TRBV30 to TRBJ1-1; D may be TRBD1 (5 bases). Between the trimmed V and J ends, which lost 5 bases and 0 bases, there was a span of 10 bases. The CDR3 is 13 residues long. CDR1 and CDR2 (germline): GTSNPN, SVGIG (reference sequence). The CDR3 loop reads CAWLWGVNTEAFF. For the CDR3, the DNA is TGTGCCTGGCTGTGGGGGGTGAACACTGAAGCTTTCTTT. The variable domain in full, with the rest retrieved from reference TRBV30 and TRBJ1-1, is SQTIHQWPATLVQPVGSPLSLECTVEGTSNPNLYWYRQAAGRGLQLLFYSVGIGQISSEVPQNLSASRPQDRQFILSSKKLLLSDSGFYLCAWLWGVNTEAFFGQGTRLTVV.

The chain recombines TRBV9 with TRBJ2-7; 9 positions match TRBD1. Germline CDR1 and CDR2: SGDLS and YYNGEE. The CDR3 has 16 residues. The V and J ends lost 5 bases and 7 bases, in that order; junction bases with no gene match: 16. The CDR3 sequence: CASSRRDDRGRNEQYF. CDR3 nucleotide sequence: TGTGCCAGCAGTCGCCGGGATGACAGGGGGAGGAATGAGCAGTACTTC. Full variable domain (missing parts from reference TRBV9 and TRBJ2-7): DSGVTQTPKHLITATGQRVTLRCSPRSGDLSVYWYQQSLDQGLQFLIQYYNGEERAKGNILERFSAQQFPDLHSELNLSSLELGDSALYFCASSRRDDRGRNEQYFGPGTRLTVT.